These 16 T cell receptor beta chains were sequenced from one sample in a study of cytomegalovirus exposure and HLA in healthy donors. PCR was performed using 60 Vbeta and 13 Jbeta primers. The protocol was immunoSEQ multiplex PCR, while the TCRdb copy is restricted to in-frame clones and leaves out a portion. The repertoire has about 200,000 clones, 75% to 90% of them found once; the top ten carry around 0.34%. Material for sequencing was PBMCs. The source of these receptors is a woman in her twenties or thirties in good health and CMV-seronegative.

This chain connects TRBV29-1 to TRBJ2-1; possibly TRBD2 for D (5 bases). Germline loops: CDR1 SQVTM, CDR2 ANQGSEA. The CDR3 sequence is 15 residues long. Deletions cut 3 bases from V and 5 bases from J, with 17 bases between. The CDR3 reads CSVDHRLASNNEQFF. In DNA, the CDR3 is TGCAGCGTTGACCATAGGCTAGCATCGAACAATGAGCAGTTCTTC.

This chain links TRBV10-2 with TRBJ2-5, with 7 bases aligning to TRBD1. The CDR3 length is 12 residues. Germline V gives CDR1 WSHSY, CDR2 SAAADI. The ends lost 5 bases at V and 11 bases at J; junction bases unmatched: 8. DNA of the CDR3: TGCGCCAGCAGTTATAGACAGGGACAGCAGTACTTC. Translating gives CASSYRQGQQYF.

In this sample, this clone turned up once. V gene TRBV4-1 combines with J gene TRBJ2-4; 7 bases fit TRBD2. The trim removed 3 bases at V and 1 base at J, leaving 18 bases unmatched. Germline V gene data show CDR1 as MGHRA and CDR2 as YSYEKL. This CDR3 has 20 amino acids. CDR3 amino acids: CASSHPVGGGPRTAKNIQYF. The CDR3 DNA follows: TGCGCCAGCAGCCATCCCGTCGGGGGAGGGCCACGGACGGCCAAAAACATTCAGTACTTC.

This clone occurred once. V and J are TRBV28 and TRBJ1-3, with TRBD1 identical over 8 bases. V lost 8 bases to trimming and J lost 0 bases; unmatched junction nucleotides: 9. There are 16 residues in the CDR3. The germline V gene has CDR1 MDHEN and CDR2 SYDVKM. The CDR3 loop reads CASGGTGISSGNTIYF. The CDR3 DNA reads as TGTGCCAGCGGCGGGACAGGCATTTCCTCTGGAAACACCATATATTTT.

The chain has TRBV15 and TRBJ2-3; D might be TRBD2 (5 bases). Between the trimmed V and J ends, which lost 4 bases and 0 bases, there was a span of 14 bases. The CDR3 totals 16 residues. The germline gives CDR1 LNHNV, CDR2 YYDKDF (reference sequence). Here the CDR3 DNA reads TGTGCCACCAGCAAATTAAGAGGGAGTAGCACAGATACGCAGTATTTT. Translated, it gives CATSKLRGSSTDTQYF.

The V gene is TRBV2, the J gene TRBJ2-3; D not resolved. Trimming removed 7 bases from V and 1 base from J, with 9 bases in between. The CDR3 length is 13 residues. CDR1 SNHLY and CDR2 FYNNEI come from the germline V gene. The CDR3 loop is CASKIARTDTQYF. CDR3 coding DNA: TGTGCCAGCAAGATTGCGCGCACAGATACGCAGTATTTT. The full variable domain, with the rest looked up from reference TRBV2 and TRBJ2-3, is EPEVTQTPSHQVTQMGQEVILRCVPISNHLYFYWYRQILGQKVEFLVSFYNNEISEKSEIFDDQFSVERPDGSNFTLKIRSTKLEDSAMYFCASKIARTDTQYFGPGTRLTVL.

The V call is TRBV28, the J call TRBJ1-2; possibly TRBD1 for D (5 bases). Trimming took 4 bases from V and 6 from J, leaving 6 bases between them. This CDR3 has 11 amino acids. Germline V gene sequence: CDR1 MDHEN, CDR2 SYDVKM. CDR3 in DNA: TGTGCCAGCAGTTCAGGGAATGGCTACACCTTC. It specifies CASSSGNGYTF.

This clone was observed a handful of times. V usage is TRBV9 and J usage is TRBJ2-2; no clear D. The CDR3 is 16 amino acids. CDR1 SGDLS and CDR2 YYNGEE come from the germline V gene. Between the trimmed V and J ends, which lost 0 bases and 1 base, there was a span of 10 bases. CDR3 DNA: TGTGCCAGCAGCGTAGTGGGTAGCCGGAACACCGGGGAGCTGTTTTTT. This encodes CASSVVGSRNTGELFF. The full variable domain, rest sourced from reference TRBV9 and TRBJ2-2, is DSGVTQTPKHLITATGQRVTLRCSPRSGDLSVYWYQQSLDQGLQFLIQYYNGEERAKGNILERFSAQQFPDLHSELNLSSLELGDSALYFCASSVVGSRNTGELFFGEGSRLTVL.

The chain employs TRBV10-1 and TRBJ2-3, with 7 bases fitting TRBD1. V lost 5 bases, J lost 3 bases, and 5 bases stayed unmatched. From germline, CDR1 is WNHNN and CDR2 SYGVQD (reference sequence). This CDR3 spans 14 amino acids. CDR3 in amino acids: CASSHDRETDTQYF. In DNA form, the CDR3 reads TGCGCCAGCAGTCATGACAGGGAGACAGATACGCAGTATTTT.

CDR3 protein: CASSYLGQGLGDTQYF. The CDR3 bases are TGTGCCAGCAGTTATCTTGGACAGGGATTGGGAGATACGCAGTATTTT. The chain carries TRBV6-5 and TRBJ2-3; 8 nucleotides match TRBD1. The CDR3 loop spans 16 amino acids. From germline, CDR1 is MNHEY and CDR2 SVGAGI. The J segment lost 5 bases and the V segment lost 3 bases, leaving 10 bases of the junction unmatched.

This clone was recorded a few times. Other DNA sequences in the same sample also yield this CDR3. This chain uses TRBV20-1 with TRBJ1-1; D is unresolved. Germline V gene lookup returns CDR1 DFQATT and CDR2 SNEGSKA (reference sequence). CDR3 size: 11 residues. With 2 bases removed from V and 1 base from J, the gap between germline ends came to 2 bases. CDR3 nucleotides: TGCAGTGCTAGACAGAACACTGAAGCTTTCTTT. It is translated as CSARQNTEAFF.

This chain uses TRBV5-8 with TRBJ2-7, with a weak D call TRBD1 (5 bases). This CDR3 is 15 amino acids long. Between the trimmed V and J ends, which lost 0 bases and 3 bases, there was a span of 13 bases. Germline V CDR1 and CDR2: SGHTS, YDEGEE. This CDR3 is CASSLDSGLIYEQYF. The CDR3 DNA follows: TGTGCCAGCAGCTTGGATTCAGGGTTGATCTACGAGCAGTACTTC.

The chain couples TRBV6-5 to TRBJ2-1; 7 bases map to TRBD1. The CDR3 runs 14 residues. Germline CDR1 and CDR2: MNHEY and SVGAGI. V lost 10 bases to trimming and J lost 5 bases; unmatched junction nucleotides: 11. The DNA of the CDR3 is TGTGCCACCCAGTCCGGGACAGAACACAATGAGCAGTTCTTC. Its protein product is CATQSGTEHNEQFF.

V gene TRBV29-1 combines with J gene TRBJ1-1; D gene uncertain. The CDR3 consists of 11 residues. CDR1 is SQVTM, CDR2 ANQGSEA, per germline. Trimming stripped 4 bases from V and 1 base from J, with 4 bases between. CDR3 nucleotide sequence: TGCAGCGTTGTCAAGAACACTGAAGCTTTCTTT. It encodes CSVVKNTEAFF.

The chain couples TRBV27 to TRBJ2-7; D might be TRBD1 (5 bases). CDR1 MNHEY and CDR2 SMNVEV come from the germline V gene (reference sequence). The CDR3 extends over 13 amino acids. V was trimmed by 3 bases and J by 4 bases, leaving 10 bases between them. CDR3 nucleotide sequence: TGTGCCAGCAGTTTCCGGCAGGGTTACGAGCAGTACTTC. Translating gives CASSFRQGYEQYF.

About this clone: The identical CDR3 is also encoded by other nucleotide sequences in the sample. The CDR3 spells CASSLDGTGDTEAFF. In DNA form, the CDR3 reads TGTGCCAGCAGCTTAGATGGGACAGGGGACACTGAAGCTTTCTTT. The J gene is TRBJ1-1, the V gene TRBV7-2; 10 bases map to TRBD1. Germline trimming cut 1 base from V and 3 bases from J; bases unmatched to any gene: 2. The CDR3 is 15 amino acids. CDR1 and CDR2 (germline): SGHTA, FQGNSA.